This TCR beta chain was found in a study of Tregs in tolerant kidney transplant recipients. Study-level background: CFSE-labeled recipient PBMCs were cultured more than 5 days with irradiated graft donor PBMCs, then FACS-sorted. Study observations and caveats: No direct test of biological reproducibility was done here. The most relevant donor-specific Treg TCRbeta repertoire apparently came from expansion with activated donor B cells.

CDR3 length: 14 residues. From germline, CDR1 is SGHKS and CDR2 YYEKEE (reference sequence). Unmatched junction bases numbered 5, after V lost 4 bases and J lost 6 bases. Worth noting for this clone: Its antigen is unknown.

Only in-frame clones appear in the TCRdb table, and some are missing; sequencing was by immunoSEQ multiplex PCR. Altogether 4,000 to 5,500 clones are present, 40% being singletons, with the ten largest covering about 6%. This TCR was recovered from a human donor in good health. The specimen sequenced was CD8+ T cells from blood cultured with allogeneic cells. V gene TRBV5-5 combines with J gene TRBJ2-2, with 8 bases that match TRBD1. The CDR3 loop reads CASSTDRVPGELFF. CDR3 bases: TGTGCCAGCAGCACGGACAGGGTCCCCGGGGAGCTGTTTTTT.